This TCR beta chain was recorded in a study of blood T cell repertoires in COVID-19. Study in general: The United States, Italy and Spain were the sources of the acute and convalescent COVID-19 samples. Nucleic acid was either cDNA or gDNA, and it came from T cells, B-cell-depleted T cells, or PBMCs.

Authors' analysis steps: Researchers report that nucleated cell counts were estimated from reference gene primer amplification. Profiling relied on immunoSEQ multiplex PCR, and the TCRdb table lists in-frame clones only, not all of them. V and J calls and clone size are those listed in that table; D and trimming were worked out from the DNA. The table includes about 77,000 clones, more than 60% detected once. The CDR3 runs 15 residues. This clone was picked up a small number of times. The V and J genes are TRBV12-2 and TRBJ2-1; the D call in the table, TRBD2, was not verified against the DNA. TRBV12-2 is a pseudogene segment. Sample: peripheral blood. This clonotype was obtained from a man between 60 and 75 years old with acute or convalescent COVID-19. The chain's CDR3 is CASRLAGLLSNEQFF. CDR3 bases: TGTGCAAGTCGCTTAGCAGGTCTACTAAGCAATGAGCAGTTCTTC.